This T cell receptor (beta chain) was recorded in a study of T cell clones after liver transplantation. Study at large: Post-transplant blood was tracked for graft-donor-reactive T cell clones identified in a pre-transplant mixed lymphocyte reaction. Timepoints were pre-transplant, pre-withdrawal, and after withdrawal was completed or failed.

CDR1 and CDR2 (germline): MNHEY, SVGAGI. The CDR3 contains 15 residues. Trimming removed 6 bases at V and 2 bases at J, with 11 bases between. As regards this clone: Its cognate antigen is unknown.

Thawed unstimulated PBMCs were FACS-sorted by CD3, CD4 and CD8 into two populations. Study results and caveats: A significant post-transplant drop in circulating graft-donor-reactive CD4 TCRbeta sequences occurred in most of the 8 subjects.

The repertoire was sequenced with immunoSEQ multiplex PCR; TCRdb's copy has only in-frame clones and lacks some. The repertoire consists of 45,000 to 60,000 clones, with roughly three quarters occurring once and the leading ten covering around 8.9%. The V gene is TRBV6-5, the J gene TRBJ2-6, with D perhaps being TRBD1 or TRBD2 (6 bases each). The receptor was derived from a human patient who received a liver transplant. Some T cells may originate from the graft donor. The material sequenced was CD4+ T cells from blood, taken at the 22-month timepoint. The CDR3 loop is CASRPGGPGANVLTF. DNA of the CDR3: TGTGCCAGCAGACCCGGGGGCCCTGGGGCCAACGTCCTGACTTTC.